The next 10 T cell receptor beta chains were all read from a single sample in a study of blood T cell repertoires in COVID-19. The method was immunoSEQ multiplex PCR; TCRdb's version includes in-frame clones alone and lacks a portion of them. Of about 300,000 clones listed, around nine tenths are singletons. Sequenced material: peripheral blood. The receptors were gathered from a man between 65 and 85 years old with acute or convalescent COVID-19.

The rearrangement links TRBV28 to TRBJ1-2, with D maybe TRBD1 (5 bases). The V gene's germline CDR1 is MDHEN and CDR2 SYDVKM. Deletions cut 8 bases from V and 4 bases from J, with 20 bases between. The CDR3 consists of 15 residues. CDR3 nucleotides: TGTGCCAGCCGCCCGGGGGGAGAAACTAGCTATGGCTACACCTTC. It is translated as CASRPGGETSYGYTF.

The V gene is TRBV5-1, the J gene TRBJ1-1; D not resolved. The V gene lost 1 base and the J gene lost 7 bases, with 14 bases spanning the gap. The germline V gene has CDR1 SGHRS and CDR2 YFSETQ. The CDR3 runs 14 residues. DNA for the CDR3: TGCGCCAGCAGCTTGAAAAACAAGGGAGGTGAAGCTTTCTTT. Protein product: CASSLKNKGGEAFF.

This clone was counted once. The same CDR3 can be traced to other DNA sequences in this sample. The rearrangement joins TRBV5-4 to TRBJ2-3; 10 bases map to TRBD1. The V gene end was trimmed by 1 base and the J gene end by 6 bases; junction bases not matched to a gene: 5. The CDR3 is made up of 15 amino acids. Germline lookup yields CDR1 SGHNT and CDR2 YYREEE (reference sequence). CDR3 amino acids: CASSLPGQGTDTQYF. CDR3 in DNA: TGTGCCAGCAGCTTGCCGGGACAGGGGACCGATACGCAGTATTTT.

This chain connects TRBV5-6 to TRBJ1-4, with D tentatively TRBD1 (5 bases). V was trimmed by 3 bases and J by 5 bases, leaving 11 bases between them. Looked up from germline, CDR1 is SGHDT and CDR2 is YYEEEE. The CDR3 covers 14 residues. CDR3 in amino acids: CASSSGLENEKLFF. CDR3 in DNA: TGTGCCAGCAGCTCGGGACTCGAGAATGAAAAACTGTTTTTT.

This chain connects TRBV18 to TRBJ1-1, with 7 positions matching TRBD1. Germline loops: CDR1 KGHSH, CDR2 LQKENI. The CDR3 totals 18 residues. V lost 2 bases to trimming and J lost 5 bases; unmatched junction nucleotides: 17. DNA for the CDR3: TGTGCCAGCTCACCATCACTCATGGACAGGAAGGTTTCAACTGAAGCTTTCTTT. Residues: CASSPSLMDRKVSTEAFF.

This clone was observed a single time. This chain uses TRBV7-6 with TRBJ2-3, with 14 nucleotides matching TRBD2. This CDR3 is built from 19 residues. Germline trimming cut 5 bases from V and 4 bases from J; bases unmatched to any gene: 14. Germline CDR1 reads SGHVS; CDR2 reads FNYEAQ. Here the CDR3 DNA reads TGTGCCAGCAGCCGAACATATTACGGGACTAGCGGGAGAGCAGATACGCAGTATTTT. Its translation: CASSRTYYGTSGRADTQYF.

The V and J genes are TRBV18 and TRBJ2-5; 9 bases align to TRBD1. This CDR3 spans 16 amino acids. With 3 bases clipped from V and 4 bases from J, the junction kept 9 bases outside the gene matches. Per the germline V gene, CDR1 is KGHSH and CDR2 is LQKENI. CDR3 DNA: TGTGCCAGCTCACCTTTGGGACAGGGCTTGGGAGAGACCCAGTACTTC. Its protein is CASSPLGQGLGETQYF.

The chain is built from TRBV11-3 and TRBJ2-1; 10 nucleotides agree with TRBD2. From germline, CDR1 is SGHNT and CDR2 YENEEA. The CDR3 extends over 20 amino acids. V lost 3 bases to trimming and J lost 0 bases; unmatched junction nucleotides: 14. The CDR3 region has the DNA TGTGCCAGCAGCTTGTTCAGCGGGGGGGGTTATTCCAGCTCCTACAATGAGCAGTTCTTC. This encodes CASSLFSGGGYSSSYNEQFF.

The rearrangement uses TRBV2 and TRBJ1-4; 10 bases align to TRBD1. Germline V gene data show CDR1 as SNHLY and CDR2 as FYNNEI. The CDR3 contains 14 residues. The ends lost 5 bases at V and 8 bases at J; junction bases unmatched: 5. The CDR3 protein is CASSRQGALEKLFF. The CDR3 DNA reads as TGTGCCAGCAGTCGACAGGGGGCTTTGGAAAAACTGTTTTTT.

The chain has TRBV2 and TRBJ1-5, with a possible D match to TRBD1 (6 bases). With 1 base removed from V and 1 base from J, the gap between germline ends came to 8 bases. Germline CDR1 and CDR2: SNHLY and FYNNEI. The CDR3 has 15 amino acids. CDR3 bases: TGTGCCAGCAGTGAAGACAGGGAGAGCAATCAGCCCCAGCATTTT. Encoded protein: CASSEDRESNQPQHF.